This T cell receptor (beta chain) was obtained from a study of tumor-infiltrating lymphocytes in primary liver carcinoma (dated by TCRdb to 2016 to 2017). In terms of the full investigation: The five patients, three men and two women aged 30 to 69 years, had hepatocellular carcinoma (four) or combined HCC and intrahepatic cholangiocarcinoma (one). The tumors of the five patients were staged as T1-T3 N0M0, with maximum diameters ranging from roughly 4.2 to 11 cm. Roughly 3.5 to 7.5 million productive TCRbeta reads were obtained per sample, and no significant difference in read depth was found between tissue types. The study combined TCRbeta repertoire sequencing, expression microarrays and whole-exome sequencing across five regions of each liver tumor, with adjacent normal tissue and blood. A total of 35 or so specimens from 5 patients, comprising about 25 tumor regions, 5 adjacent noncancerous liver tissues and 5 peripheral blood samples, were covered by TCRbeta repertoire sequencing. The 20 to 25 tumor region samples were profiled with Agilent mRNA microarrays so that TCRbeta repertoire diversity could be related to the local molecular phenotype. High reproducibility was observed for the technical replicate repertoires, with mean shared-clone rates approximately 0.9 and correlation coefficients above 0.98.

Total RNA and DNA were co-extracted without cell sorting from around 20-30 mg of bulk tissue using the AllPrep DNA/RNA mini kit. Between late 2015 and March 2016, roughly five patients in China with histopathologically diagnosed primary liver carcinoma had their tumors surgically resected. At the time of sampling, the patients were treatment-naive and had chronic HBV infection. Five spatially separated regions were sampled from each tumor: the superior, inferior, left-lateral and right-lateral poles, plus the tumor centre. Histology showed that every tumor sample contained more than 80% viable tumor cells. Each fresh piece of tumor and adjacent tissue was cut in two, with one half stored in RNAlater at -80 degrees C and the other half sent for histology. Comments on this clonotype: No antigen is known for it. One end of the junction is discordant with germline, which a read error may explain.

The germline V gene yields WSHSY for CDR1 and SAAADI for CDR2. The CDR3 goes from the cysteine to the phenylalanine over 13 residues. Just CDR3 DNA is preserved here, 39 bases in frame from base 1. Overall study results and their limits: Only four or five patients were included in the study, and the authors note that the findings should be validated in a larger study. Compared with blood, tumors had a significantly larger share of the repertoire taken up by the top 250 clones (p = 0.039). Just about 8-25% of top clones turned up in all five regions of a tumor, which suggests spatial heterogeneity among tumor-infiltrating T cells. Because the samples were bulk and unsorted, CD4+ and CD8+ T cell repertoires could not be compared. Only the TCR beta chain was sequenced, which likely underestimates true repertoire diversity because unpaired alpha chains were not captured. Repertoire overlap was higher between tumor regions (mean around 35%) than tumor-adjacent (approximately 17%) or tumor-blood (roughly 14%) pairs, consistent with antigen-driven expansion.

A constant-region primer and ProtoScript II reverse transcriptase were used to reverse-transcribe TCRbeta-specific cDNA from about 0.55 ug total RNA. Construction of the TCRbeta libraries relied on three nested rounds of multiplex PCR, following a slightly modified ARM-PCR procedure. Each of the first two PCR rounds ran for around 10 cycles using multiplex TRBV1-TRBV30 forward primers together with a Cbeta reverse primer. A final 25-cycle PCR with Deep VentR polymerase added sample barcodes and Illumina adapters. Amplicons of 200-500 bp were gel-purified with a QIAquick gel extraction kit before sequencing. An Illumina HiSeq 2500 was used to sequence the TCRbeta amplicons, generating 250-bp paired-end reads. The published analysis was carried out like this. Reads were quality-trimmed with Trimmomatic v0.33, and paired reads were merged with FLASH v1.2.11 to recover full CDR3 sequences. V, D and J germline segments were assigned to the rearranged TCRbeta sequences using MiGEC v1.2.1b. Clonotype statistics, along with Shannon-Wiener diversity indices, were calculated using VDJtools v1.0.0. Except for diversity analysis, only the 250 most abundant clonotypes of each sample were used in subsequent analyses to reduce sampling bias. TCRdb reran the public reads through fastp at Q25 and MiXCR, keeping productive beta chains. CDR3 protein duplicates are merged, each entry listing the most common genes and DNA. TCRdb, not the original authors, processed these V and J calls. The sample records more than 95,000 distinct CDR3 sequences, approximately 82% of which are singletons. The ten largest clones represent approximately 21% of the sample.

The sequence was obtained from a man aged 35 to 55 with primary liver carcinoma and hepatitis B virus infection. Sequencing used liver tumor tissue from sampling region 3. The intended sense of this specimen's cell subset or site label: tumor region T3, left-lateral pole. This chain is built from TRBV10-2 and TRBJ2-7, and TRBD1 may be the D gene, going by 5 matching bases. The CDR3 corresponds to CASRGALYYEQYF. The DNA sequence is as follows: TGCGCCAGCAGAGGGGCACTCTACTACGAGCAGTACTTT.